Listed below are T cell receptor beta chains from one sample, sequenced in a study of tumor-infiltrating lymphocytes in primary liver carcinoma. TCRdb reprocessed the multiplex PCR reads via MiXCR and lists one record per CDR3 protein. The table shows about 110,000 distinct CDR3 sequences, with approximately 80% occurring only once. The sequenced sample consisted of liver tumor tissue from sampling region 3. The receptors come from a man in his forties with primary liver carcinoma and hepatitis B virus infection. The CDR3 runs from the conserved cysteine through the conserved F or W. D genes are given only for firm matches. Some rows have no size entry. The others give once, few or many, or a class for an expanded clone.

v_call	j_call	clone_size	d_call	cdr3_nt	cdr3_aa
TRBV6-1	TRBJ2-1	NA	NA	TGTACCAGCACCCCTTATCTTAGCGGTGGCTACAATGAGCAGTTCTTT	CTSTPYLSGGYNEQFF
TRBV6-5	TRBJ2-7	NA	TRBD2	TGCGCCAGCAGTTCTTCAGCGGGAGGGGACGAGCAGTACTTC	CASSSSAGGDEQYF
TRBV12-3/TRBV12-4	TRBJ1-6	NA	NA	TGTGCCAACAGTGCAGACGGACAATATTCACCCCTCCACTTT	CANSADGQYSPLHF
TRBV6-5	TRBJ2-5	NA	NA	TGCGCCAGCAGCTACGCATGGGGCAAGGAGACCCAGTACTTC	CASSYAWGKETQYF
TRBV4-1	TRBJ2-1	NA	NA	TGTGCCAGCAGCCAAGATGACAAGAGGGAGGACCGGGTCTTC	CASSQDDKREDRVF
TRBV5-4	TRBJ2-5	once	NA	TGTGCCAGCAGCCCCGAACAGGCTAGCGTCAAAGAGACCCAGTACTTC	CASSPEQASVKETQYF
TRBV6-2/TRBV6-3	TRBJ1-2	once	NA	TGTGCCAGCAGTCCTCCGAGAATTATGTATTCTAACTATGGCTACACCTTC	CASSPPRIMYSNYGYTF
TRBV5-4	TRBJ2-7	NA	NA	TGTGCCAGCAGCCCAGAAAGGACAGTGGGAGAGCAGTACTTC	CASSPERTVGEQYF
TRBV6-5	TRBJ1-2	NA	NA	TGTGGCAACAGCACAGGGTTTGGCTATGGCTACACCTTC	CGNSTGFGYGYTF
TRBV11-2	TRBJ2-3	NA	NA	TGTGTCAGTAGCCCAGACTCGGGCAGGGCCGATACGCAGTATTTT	CVSSPDSGRADTQYF
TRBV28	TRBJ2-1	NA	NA	TGTGTCAGCATTTTAACTAACGGCTACAATGAGCAGTTCTTC	CVSILTNGYNEQFF
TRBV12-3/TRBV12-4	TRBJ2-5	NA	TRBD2	TGTACCAGTTGTTTAGCGGGGGTAGAGACCCAGTACTTC	CTSCLAGVETQYF
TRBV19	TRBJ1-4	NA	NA	TGTGTCAGTAGTCCCGCTGACAGTTCAACTAATGAAAAACTGTTTTTT	CVSSPADSSTNEKLFF
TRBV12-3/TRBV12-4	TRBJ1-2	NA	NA	TGTGCCCGCAGTCGTCGGGGCGTGGAATATGGCTACACCTTC	CARSRRGVEYGYTF
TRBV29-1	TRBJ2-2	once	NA	TGCAGCGTTTCCGGGTCGGGGAACATAGGGGAGCTGTTTTTT	CSVSGSGNIGELFF
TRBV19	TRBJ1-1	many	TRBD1	TGTGCCAGTCAGGGGGCCGCTTTGAATGAAGCTTTCTTT	CASQGAALNEAFF
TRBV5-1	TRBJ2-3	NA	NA	TGCGCCAGCAGTCAGGGAATAGCGGAAGATGCGCAGTATTTT	CASSQGIAEDAQYF
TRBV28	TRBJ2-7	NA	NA	TGTGCCAGCGGTCCTCGACATGAGTACTACGAGCAGTACTTC	CASGPRHEYYEQYF
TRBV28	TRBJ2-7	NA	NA	TGTGCCAAGAGTTCCCCTGGGACTCCCAGGGCACCCGAGCAGTACTTC	CAKSSPGTPRAPEQYF
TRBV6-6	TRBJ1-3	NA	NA	TGTGCCAGCAGTCTGACATGGGATGGAAACACCATATATTTT	CASSLTWDGNTIYF
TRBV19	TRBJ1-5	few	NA	TGTGCCAGTACCTCAAGAGGGAATCAGCCCCAGCATTTT	CASTSRGNQPQHF
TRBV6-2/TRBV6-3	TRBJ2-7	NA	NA	TGTGTCAGTAGTCCAGTACAGGGAGGCGAGCAGTACTTC	CVSSPVQGGEQYF
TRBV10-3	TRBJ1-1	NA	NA	TGTGCCATCTGTGAGTCAAAATTGCGGTACACTGAAGCTTTCTTT	CAICESKLRYTEAFF